The 13 T cell receptor beta chains given below trace back to one sample, sequenced in a study of blood T cells in healthy people across ages. Then a second PCR, running roughly 7 to 11 cycles, was carried out with a sample-barcoded 5' primer and a J-beta primer mix. TCRdb used MiXCR to reprocess the 5' RACE reads, holding one entry per CDR3 protein. The data hold roughly 1.6 million distinct CDR3 sequences, with about 35% observed a single time. Sequenced sample: blood. These receptor sequences come from a young woman in good health.

This clonotype occurred a few times. The chain joins TRBV5-1 to TRBJ2-3; 8 bases are a match to TRBD2. Germline V gene lookup returns CDR1 SGHRS and CDR2 YFSETQ. CDR3 size: 17 residues. Unmatched junction bases numbered 13, after V lost 1 base and J lost 6 bases. CDR3 loop: CASSLSDGRASRDTQYF. Written as DNA, the CDR3 is TGCGCCAGCAGCTTGTCTGACGGGAGGGCTTCTAGGGATACGCAGTATTTT.

The sample holds a few counts of this clonotype. This chain joins TRBV20-1 and TRBJ2-3, with unresolved D. Trimming shortened V by 5 bases and J by 2 bases, and 11 bases separated the two germline ends. Looked up from germline, CDR1 is DFQATT and CDR2 is SNEGSKA (reference sequence). This CDR3 is built from 13 residues. This chain's CDR3 is CSALYSNTDTQYF. The CDR3 nucleotides read TGCAGTGCTTTATACAGTAACACAGATACGCAGTATTTT.

This clonotype has at least ten counts. V gene TRBV27 combines with J gene TRBJ2-7; a possible D gene is TRBD2 (5 bases). Germline V gene lookup returns CDR1 MNHEY and CDR2 SMNVEV (reference sequence). The CDR3 consists of 13 residues. Trimming pared 3 bases from V and 2 bases from J, leaving 8 bases between. The CDR3 is CASSFGSPYEQYF. The CDR3 DNA is TGTGCCAGCAGTTTTGGGAGTCCCTACGAGCAGTACTTC.

This clonotype was recorded a few times. This chain connects TRBV20-1 to TRBJ1-2, with TRBD1 as a possible D gene (6 bases). Trimming took off 4 bases at V and 2 bases at J, with 8 bases between the two ends. The CDR3 loop spans 12 amino acids. CDR1 and CDR2 from the germline V gene are DFQATT and SNEGSKA (reference sequence). The CDR3 spells CSATGQNYGYTF. The CDR3 coding sequence is TGCAGTGCTACCGGACAGAACTATGGCTACACCTTC.

The chain links TRBV28 to TRBJ2-5, with D perhaps TRBD2 (8 bases). The V gene lost 5 bases and the J gene lost 4 bases, with 26 bases spanning the gap. The CDR3 extends over 18 amino acids. Germline CDR1 MDHEN, CDR2 SYDVKM. CDR3 in DNA: TGTGCCAGCAGTCCGCCCCCAGGGGGTCGGGAGGGCCCAGAGACCCAGTACTTC. Its translation: CASSPPPGGREGPETQYF.

This clonotype was seen a handful of times. The rearrangement uses TRBV4-1 and TRBJ2-1; TRBD1 might be the D (6 bases). Germline V gives CDR1 MGHRA, CDR2 YSYEKL. V lost 4 bases and J lost 9, with 19 bases in between. CDR3 length: 15 residues. The CDR3 coding sequence is TGCGCCAGCAGCCGAACAGGGAGTTGGTTAGGTGAGCAGTTCTTC. Encoded protein: CASSRTGSWLGEQFF.

V gene TRBV30 combines with J gene TRBJ2-1, with TRBD2 matching 8 bases. Germline V gene sequence: CDR1 GTSNPN, CDR2 SVGIG (reference sequence). This CDR3 contains 15 residues. V shed 2 bases and J 4 bases; nucleotides not matched to a gene: 7. The CDR3 reads CAWSLGGGPYNEQFF. CDR3 nucleotide sequence: TGTGCCTGGAGTCTAGGCGGGGGGCCTTACAATGAGCAGTTCTTC.

There are a few counts of this clonotype. V is TRBV10-2 and J is TRBJ2-2; D possibly matches TRBD1 or TRBD2 (5 bases each). Germline lookup yields CDR1 WSHSY and CDR2 SAAADI. V gave up 8 bases and J gave up 1 base, with 11 bases separating them. The CDR3 sequence is 14 residues long. DNA of the CDR3: TGCGCCAGCTTGGGACGATTGAACACCGGGGAGCTGTTTTTT. It encodes CASLGRLNTGELFF.

There are a few counts of this clonotype. The chain joins TRBV3-1 to TRBJ2-3, with 9 nucleotides matching TRBD1. Germline V gene lookup returns CDR1 LGHDT and CDR2 YNNKEL (reference sequence). V lost 4 bases and J lost 5; bases outside the gene matches: 10. The CDR3 covers 16 residues. CDR3 DNA sequence: TGTGCCAGCAGCCCATTCGGGACAGGGCAGCAAGATACGCAGTATTTT. Amino acid sequence: CASSPFGTGQQDTQYF.

The chain carries TRBV5-1 and TRBJ2-4; the match to TRBD2 covers 7 bases. This CDR3 has 15 residues. The V gene end was trimmed by 3 bases and the J gene end by 5 bases; junction bases not matched to a gene: 8. CDR1 SGHRS and CDR2 YFSETQ come from the germline V gene. Written as DNA, the CDR3 is TGCGCCAGCAGCTCCGGGGGGAGCGCGCAAAACATTCAGTACTTC. It yields the protein CASSSGGSAQNIQYF.

The V and J genes are TRBV28 and TRBJ1-2; a possible D gene is TRBD1 (5 bases). This CDR3 has 12 amino acids. Germline V gene data show CDR1 as MDHEN and CDR2 as SYDVKM. Trimming cost V 9 bases and J 7 bases, with 15 bases left between them. CDR3 loop: CASGAGYFGYTF. The CDR3, as DNA: TGTGCCAGTGGGGCAGGGTACTTTGGCTACACCTTC.

This clonotype was found many times. This chain links TRBV29-1 with TRBJ2-4, with D possibly being TRBD2 (5 bases). V lost 7 bases to trimming and J lost 5 bases, with 9 bases between them. Germline values: CDR1 SQVTM, CDR2 ANQGSEA. The CDR3 is 11 amino acids. This CDR3 is CSAGRENIQYF. DNA of the CDR3: TGCAGCGCCGGGCGGGAAAACATTCAGTACTTC.

J is TRBJ2-3 and V is TRBV12-5; D is undetermined. Germline V gene sequence: CDR1 LGHNT, CDR2 FRNRAP. V was clipped by 3 bases and J by 3 bases, with 7 bases between them. This CDR3 spans 13 amino acids. This chain's CDR3 is CASGFVRTDTQYF. DNA of the CDR3: TGTGCTAGTGGTTTTGTTCGTACAGATACGCAGTATTTT.